This TCR beta chain was identified during a study of T cells after posttransplantation cyclophosphamide. Study-level points and caveats: Blood and skin or GI T cell repertoires showed limited TRB overlap. Donor CD8+ memory clones often dominated recipient blood repertoires at later times. Recipient CMV seropositivity and CMV reactivation strongly tracked TRB clonality.

Germline CDR1 is MDHEN and CDR2 is SYDVKM. The V gene end was trimmed by 5 bases and the J gene end by 6 bases; junction bases not matched to a gene: 8. The CDR3 loop spans 15 amino acids. Treatment was busulfan-fludarabine conditioning, a marrow graft, and cyclophosphamide on days +3 and +4. Libraries were prepared by immunoSEQ multiplex PCR; TCRdb keeps only in-frame clonotypes and omits some of them. This sample has 24,000 or so clones, each found more than once. This clone was picked up many times. As yet, its antigen is unknown. The TCR was taken from a young adult male patient who received an allogeneic stem cell transplant from a related donor, was CMV-positive, and had no GVHD. Some T cells may have originated in the graft donor. The source material was PBMCs, sampled after allogeneic stem cell transplant with posttransplant cyclophosphamide. This rearrangement joins TRBV28 to TRBJ2-3; TRBD2 matches at 10 bases. The CDR3 DNA reads TGTGCCAGCAGTCAATTAGCGGGGGGTGTTGATACGCAGTATTTT. Translation gives CASSQLAGGVDTQYF. The whole variable domain, filled in from reference TRBV28 and TRBJ2-3, reads DVKVTQSSRYLVKRTGEKVFLECVQDMDHENMFWYRQDPGLGLRLIYFSYDVKMKEKGDIPEGYSVSREKKERFSLILESASTNQTSMYLCASSQLAGGVDTQYFGPGTRLTVL.